This T cell receptor beta chain was recorded in a study of blood T cells in healthy people across ages. Study-wide points: TCR beta diversity per million T cells fell roughly linearly with age.

A second 7 to 11 cycle PCR used barcoded and J-beta primers. TCRdb used MiXCR to reprocess the 5' RACE reads, holding one entry per CDR3 protein. The data show over 1.5 million distinct CDR3 sequences, about 50% seen once. This clonotype was counted a few times. Antigen specificity is unknown. Germline CDR1 and CDR2: SGHTA and FQGNSA. Trimming left V 1 base short and J 0 bases short, with 18 bases between. The CDR3 loop spans 18 amino acids. This clonotype originated in a woman between 40 and 50 years old in good health. The gene calls are TRBV7-2 and TRBJ2-5, with unresolved D. Sample: blood. CDR3 bases: TGTGCCAGCAGCTTAGTAGGGATCGTGAGTCGGTACCAAGAGACCCAGTACTTC. It yields the protein CASSLVGIVSRYQETQYF.